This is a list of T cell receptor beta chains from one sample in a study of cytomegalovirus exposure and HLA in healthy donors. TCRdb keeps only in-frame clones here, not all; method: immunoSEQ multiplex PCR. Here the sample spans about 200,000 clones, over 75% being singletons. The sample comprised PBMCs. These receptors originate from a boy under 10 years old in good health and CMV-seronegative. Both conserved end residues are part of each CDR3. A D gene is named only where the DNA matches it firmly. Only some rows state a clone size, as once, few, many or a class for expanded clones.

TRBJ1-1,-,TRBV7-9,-,TGTGCCAGCATGATAAGCGGATCCACTGAAGCTTTCTTT,CASMISGSTEAFF
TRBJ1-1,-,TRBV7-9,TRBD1,TGTGCCAGCAGCACGGGGGACAGGGGCGCTGAAGCTTTCTTT,CASSTGDRGAEAFF
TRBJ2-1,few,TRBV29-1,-,TGCAGCGTTGGCGGCCGTCTGAGGGCCGGTGAGCAGTTCTTC,CSVGGRLRAGEQFF
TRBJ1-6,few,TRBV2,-,TGTGCCAGCAGTGAAGGGGGCGGGGGTTCACCCCTCCACTTT,CASSEGGGGSPLHF
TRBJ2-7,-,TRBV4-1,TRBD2,TGCGCCAGCAGCCACCCAGGGACTAGCTACGAGCAGTACTTC,CASSHPGTSYEQYF
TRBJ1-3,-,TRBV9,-,TGTGCCAGCAGCGTACAGGGGTCCGGAAACACCATATATTTT,CASSVQGSGNTIYF
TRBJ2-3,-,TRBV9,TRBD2,TGTGCCAGCAGCGTCCTTCCTAGCGGCTCGTCAGATACGCAGTATTTT,CASSVLPSGSSDTQYF
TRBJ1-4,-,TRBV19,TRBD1,TGTGCCAGTAGTATTACAGGGGGGTCCGCAACTAATGAAAAACTGTTTTTT,CASSITGGSATNEKLFF
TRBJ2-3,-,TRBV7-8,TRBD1,TGTGCCAGCAGCCCATCCGCCCGCAGGGGGCTTGCCACAGATACGCAGTATTTT,CASSPSARRGLATDTQYF
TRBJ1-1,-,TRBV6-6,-,TGTGCCAGCAGCCCCCGGCAGGGGAGAGCTTTCTTT,CASSPRQGRAFF
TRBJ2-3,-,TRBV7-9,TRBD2,TGTGCCAGCAGCCTTAGCGGGGACCACACAGATACGCAGTATTTT,CASSLSGDHTDTQYF
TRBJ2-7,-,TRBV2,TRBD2,TGTGCCAGCAGTGAAAGGGCGGGGGGAACCTACGAGCAGTACTTC,CASSERAGGTYEQYF
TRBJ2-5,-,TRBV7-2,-,TGTGCCAGCAGCTTAGTTGGAGAAGAGACCCAGTACTTC,CASSLVGEETQYF
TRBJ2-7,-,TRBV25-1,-,TGTGCCAGCTATACCGTGGGCCCTCCCTACGAGCAGTACTTC,CASYTVGPPYEQYF
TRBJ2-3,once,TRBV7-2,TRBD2,TGTGCCAGCAGCTCTCGGACTAGTCCCCTTCGTTCAGATACGCAGTATTTT,CASSSRTSPLRSDTQYF
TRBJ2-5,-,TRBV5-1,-,TGCGCCAGCAGCTTGGAGGGGGGGCAAGAGACCCAGTACTTC,CASSLEGGQETQYF
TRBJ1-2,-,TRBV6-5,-,TGTGCCAGCAGTTACTCGGGGGGGGATGGCTACACCTTC,CASSYSGGDGYTF
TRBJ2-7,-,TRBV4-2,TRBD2,TGTGCCAGCAGCCAAGATGAGGGACTAGCGGGGGGAGACGAGCAGTACTTC,CASSQDEGLAGGDEQYF
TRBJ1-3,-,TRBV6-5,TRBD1,TGTGCCAGCAGTTCTTCCGGGACAGGGGGTGGAAACACCATATATTTT,CASSSSGTGGGNTIYF
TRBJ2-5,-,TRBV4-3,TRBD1,TGCGCCAGCAGCCGGGGACAGGGGAAAGAGACCCAGTACTTC,CASSRGQGKETQYF
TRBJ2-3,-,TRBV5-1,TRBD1,TGCGCCAGCAGCTTGCGGCAGGGGGAGAGTACGCAGTATTTT,CASSLRQGESTQYF
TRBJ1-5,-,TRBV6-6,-,TGTGCCAGCAGTTTATCTAATAGCAATCAGCCCCAGCATTTT,CASSLSNSNQPQHF
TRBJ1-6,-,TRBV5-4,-,TGTGCCAGCAGCTTCGGTGATTCACCCCTCCACTTT,CASSFGDSPLHF
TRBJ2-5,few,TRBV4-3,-,TGCGCCAGCAGCCAAGAAACATCGGAGGAGGGAAACGGAGAGACCCAGTACTTC,CASSQETSEEGNGETQYF
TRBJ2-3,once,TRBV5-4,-,TGTGCCAGCAGCTTATCGGCAGGGAGCACAGATACGCAGTATTTT,CASSLSAGSTDTQYF
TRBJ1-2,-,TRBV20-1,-,TGCAGTGCCACAAACCACTATGGCTACACCTTC,CSATNHYGYTF
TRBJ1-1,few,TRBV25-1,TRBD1,TGTGCCAGCAGTGTGGGGGACAGGGACGCTTTCTTT,CASSVGDRDAFF
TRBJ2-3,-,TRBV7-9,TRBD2,TGTGCCAGCAGCTCTTCTAGGACTAGCGGGGCCCCCACAGATACGCAGTATTTT,CASSSSRTSGAPTDTQYF
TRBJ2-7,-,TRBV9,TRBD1,TGTGCCAGCAGCGGAGGGACAGGGACCTACGAGCAGTACTTC,CASSGGTGTYEQYF
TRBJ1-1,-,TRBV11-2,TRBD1,TGTGCCAGCAGCTTTTCCGGGACAGGGAACACTGAAGCTTTCTTT,CASSFSGTGNTEAFF
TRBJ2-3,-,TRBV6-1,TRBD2,TGTGCCAGCAGTGAAGGGGGTAGCGGGGCAGATACGCAGTATTTT,CASSEGGSGADTQYF
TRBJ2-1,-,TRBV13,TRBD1,TGTGCCAGCAGACCCCCGGGACAGCGTAACAATGAGCAGTTCTTC,CASRPPGQRNNEQFF
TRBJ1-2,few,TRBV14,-,TGTGCCAGCAGCCACGCAGGAGGTTTCTACACCTTC,CASSHAGGFYTF
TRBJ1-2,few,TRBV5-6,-,TGTGCCAGCAGCTACCCACAGGGAGAGGGCCGTGATGGCTACACCTTC,CASSYPQGEGRDGYTF
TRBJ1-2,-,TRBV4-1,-,TGCGCCAGCAGCCAAGGTCTTGGGGGCGACTACACCTTC,CASSQGLGGDYTF
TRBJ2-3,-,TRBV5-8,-,TGTGCCAGCAGCTCGAGAGGTGTAGGCGATACGCAGTATTTT,CASSSRGVGDTQYF
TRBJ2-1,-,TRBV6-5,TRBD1,TGTGCCAGCAGTTACGGACAGGGTTACAATGAGCAGTTCTTC,CASSYGQGYNEQFF
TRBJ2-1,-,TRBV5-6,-,TGTGCCAGCAGCTTGGACCCCGGGGAAGGCAATGAGCAGTTCTTC,CASSLDPGEGNEQFF
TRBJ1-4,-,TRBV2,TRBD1,TGTGCCAGCAGTGAAAGGCAGGGGGTTGAAAAACTGTTTTTT,CASSERQGVEKLFF
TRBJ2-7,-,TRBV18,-,TGTGCCAGCTCACCCTCAAGAGACTACGAGCAGTACTTC,CASSPSRDYEQYF
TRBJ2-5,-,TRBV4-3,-,TGCGCCAGCAGCCAAGATCTAAGGGGAGAGACCCAGTACTTC,CASSQDLRGETQYF
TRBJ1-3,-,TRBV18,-,TGTGCCAGCTCACCGGCGGGAGGAAACACCATATATTTT,CASSPAGGNTIYF
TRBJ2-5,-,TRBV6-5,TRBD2,TGTGCCAGCAGTTACCCTAGCGGGGGCCAAGAGACCCAGTACTTC,CASSYPSGGQETQYF
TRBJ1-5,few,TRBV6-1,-,TGTGCCAGCAGTGGCCAGGGGAGATGGCAGCCCCAGCATTTT,CASSGQGRWQPQHF
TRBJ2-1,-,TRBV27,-,TGTGCCAGCACCTCGGGCAATGAGCAGTTCTTC,CASTSGNEQFF